Listed below are T cell receptor beta chains from one sample, sequenced in a study of T cells in Graves' hyperthyroidism and ophthalmopathy. One entry per CDR3 protein results from TCRdb running MiXCR on the multiplex PCR reads. The table has more than 550,000 distinct CDR3 sequences, 45% seen once. The sequenced sample was peripheral blood or thyroid tissue (not recorded which). Source of these receptors: an adult man with Graves' disease, either hyperthyroidism or ophthalmopathy (not recorded which). Each CDR3 is given with its conserved first and last residue. The order of the fields is J gene, D gene, V gene, clone size, CDR3 DNA, CDR3 protein. The D gene is left open where the match is weak. Size values are once, few and many counts, or a class for expanded clones, and some rows have none.

>TRBJ2-7|TRBD2|TRBV14|few
TGTGCCAGCAGCCAAGGGGCTAGCGGCTACGAGCAGTACTTC
CASSQGASGYEQYF
>TRBJ2-7|NA|TRBV7-4|few
TGCGCCAGCAGCTTGCAGGCGGGGCGGGACGGCGAGCAGTACTTC
CASSLQAGRDGEQYF
>TRBJ2-7|NA|TRBV10-3|NA
TGTGCCAGCAGTTACGGACAGTATCACCCCTACGAGCAGTACTTC
CASSYGQYHPYEQYF
>TRBJ1-2|NA|TRBV6-1|once
TGTGCCAGTAGTATCGATCTAAACGGGAAAACTAACTATGGCTACACCTTC
CASSIDLNGKTNYGYTF
>TRBJ2-7|NA|TRBV2|many
TGTGCCAGCATCGTGGCCGCTTACGAGCAGTACTTC
CASIVAAYEQYF
>TRBJ1-3|NA|TRBV5-1|NA
TGCGCCAGCAGCTTGGACCAGGGCCCCTTTCAAAACACCATATATTTT
CASSLDQGPFQNTIYF
>TRBJ1-3|TRBD1|TRBV15|NA
TGTGCCACCAGCAGAGAAGGACAGGGTGGAAACACCATATATTTT
CATSREGQGGNTIYF
>TRBJ2-6|NA|TRBV10-3|once
TGTGCCAGCACTACTAGTAGATCTGGGGCCAACGTCCTGACTTTC
CASTTSRSGANVLTF
>TRBJ1-3|NA|TRBV7-2|NA
TGTGCCAGCAGCTGGGCCCGGAACACCATATATTTT
CASSWARNTIYF
>TRBJ2-7|NA|TRBV20-1|NA
TGCAGTGCTCAGGTGCGGGGCAACTCCTACGAGCAGTACTTC
CSAQVRGNSYEQYF
>TRBJ2-5|NA|TRBV7-9|many
TGTGCCAGCAGCTCCCCAGGACAGGGAGGGGGAGAGACCCAGTACTTC
CASSSPGQGGGETQYF
>TRBJ1-2|TRBD1|TRBV5-4|few
TGTGCCAGCAGCTTCGGACAGGGTAGCGGCTACACCTTC
CASSFGQGSGYTF
>TRBJ1-1|TRBD1|TRBV29-1|NA
TGCAGCGTTAGACAGGGGCCCACTGAAGCTTTCTTT
CSVRQGPTEAFF
>TRBJ1-4|NA|TRBV20-1|once
TGCAGCGCGCAGAGGGCGGGGGCCAGTGGGGGACTGTTTTTT
CSAQRAGASGGLFF
>TRBJ2-7|TRBD1|TRBV7-6|NA
TGTGCCAGCAGCCCGATACAGGGGGTCGGTGAGCAGTACTTC
CASSPIQGVGEQYF
>TRBJ1-1|NA|TRBV20-1|NA
TGCAGTGCTAGCGCCAGGGGTTGGGCTGAAGCTTTCTTT
CSASARGWAEAFF
>TRBJ1-2|NA|TRBV7-6|NA
TGTGCCAGCAGCTTAGCCGTTTGGGTTCATGGTGGCATCACCTTC
CASSLAVWVHGGITF
>TRBJ1-5|NA|TRBV19|few
TGTGCCATAGCGACGGGAGGGGATAGTCAGCCCCAGCATTTT
CAIATGGDSQPQHF
>TRBJ1-1|TRBD1|TRBV19|few
TGTGCCTGGAAGGCAGGGGGGACTGAAGCTTTCTTT
CAWKAGGTEAFF
>TRBJ1-3|NA|TRBV7-6|NA
TGTGCCTGGGACCTCACTGGAAACACCATATATTTT
CAWDLTGNTIYF
>TRBJ1-2|NA|TRBV24-1|NA
TGTGCCACCAGTGATCCACGGGCCGAAGTCTACACTTTC
CATSDPRAEVYTF
>TRBJ2-7|TRBD2|TRBV2|NA
TGTGCCAGCAGTTACGTAAGCCGGGCTAGCGGGAGTTACGAGCAGTACTTC
CASSYVSRASGSYEQYF
>TRBJ2-7|TRBD1|TRBV20-1|few
TGCAGTGCTAGATTGCAGGGGGACGCCTACGAGCAGTACTTC
CSARLQGDAYEQYF
>TRBJ2-2|NA|TRBV29-1|once
TGCAGTGCTCGGGAGACGAACACCGGGGAGCTGTTTTTT
CSARETNTGELFF
>TRBJ1-2|NA|TRBV24-1|many
TGTGCCACCAGTGATGACAGCTATGGCTACACCTTC
CATSDDSYGYTF
>TRBJ2-5|NA|TRBV29-1|NA
TGCAGCGTTGGGCATGGGGGTTTTCGACACCGGGGAGAGACCCAGTACTTC
CSVGHGGFRHRGETQYF
>TRBJ1-1|NA|TRBV15|many
TGTGCCACCAGCACAGACAGGACCGCGAACACTGAAGCTTTCTTT
CATSTDRTANTEAFF
>TRBJ1-1|NA|TRBV6-1|NA
TGTGCCAGCAGTAGTGAGGTAAAAACTGAAGCTTTCTTT
CASSSEVKTEAFF
>TRBJ1-5|NA|TRBV2|few
TGCGCCAGCAGTGGGGGGGGGGCTGAGCAGCCCCAGCATTTT
CASSGGGAEQPQHF
>TRBJ1-5|NA|TRBV6-1|NA
TGTGCCAGCAATCCCGCAATGGGAGAGTCTAGCAATCAGCCCCAGCATTTT
CASNPAMGESSNQPQHF
>TRBJ2-2|TRBD2|TRBV7-9|NA
TGTGCCGGGAAATCAGCGGGGTCGCTTCGAGGGGAGCTGTTTTTT
CAGKSAGSLRGELFF
>TRBJ1-4|NA|TRBV7-9|NA
TGTGCCAGCAGCTCGCGGTCTGCAACTAATGAAAAACTGTTTTTT
CASSSRSATNEKLFF
>TRBJ1-2|NA|TRBV20-1|NA
TGCAGTGCTGATAGGTTTGGGAATGGCTACACCTTC
CSADRFGNGYTF
>TRBJ1-1|NA|TRBV14|few
TGTGCCAGCAGCCAAGAAGCAAACATGAACACTGAAGCTTTCTTT
CASSQEANMNTEAFF
>TRBJ2-7|NA|TRBV7-8|NA
TGTGCTAGAGATCTAGGTAGGGCCTACGAGCAGTACTTC
CARDLGRAYEQYF
>TRBJ1-1|NA|TRBV2|NA
TGTGCCAGCAGTGAAGAAGAGTACACTGAAGCTTTCTTT
CASSEEEYTEAFF
>TRBJ1-1|NA|TRBV7-9|NA
TGTGCCAGCAGCCAAACAGACCCAGGGAAGGACACTGAAGCTTTCTTT
CASSQTDPGKDTEAFF
>TRBJ1-4|NA|TRBV25-1|many
TGTGCCAGCAGTCCAGGGTGGGGGAATGAAAAACTGTTTTTT
CASSPGWGNEKLFF
>TRBJ2-2|NA|TRBV7-4|NA
NA
CASSLAGPGSCFF
>TRBJ1-2|NA|TRBV10-3|many
TGTGCCAGCAGTGCAGTCTATGGCTACACCTTC
CASSAVYGYTF
>TRBJ1-4|TRBD1|TRBV29-1|NA
TGCAGCGTTGATAAGGGACAGGGTGAAAAACTGTTTTTT
CSVDKGQGEKLFF
>TRBJ1-6|NA|TRBV12-3/TRBV12-4|many
TGTGCCAGCAGCCGAAACAGGGCGTCCTCACCCCTCCACTTT
CASSRNRASSPLHF
>TRBJ1-1|TRBD1|TRBV7-8|few
TGTGCCAGCAGCTCGACCTCAGGGGGCGAAGCTTTCTTT
CASSSTSGGEAFF
>TRBJ1-1|NA|TRBV2|NA
TGTGCCAGCAGCTCTTACGGTGGCACTGAAGCTTTCTTT
CASSSYGGTEAFF
>TRBJ1-6|TRBD1|TRBV7-3|few
TGTGCCAGCAGTAAGGGACAGGGCGGCTCACCCCTCCACTTT
CASSKGQGGSPLHF
>TRBJ1-4|TRBD1|TRBV5-1|many
TGCGCCAGCACGCCGGGACAGGGATTACGGGAAAAACTGTTTTTT
CASTPGQGLREKLFF
>TRBJ2-7|NA|TRBV12-3/TRBV12-4|NA
TGTGCCAGCAGTTTTAGCAGATACGAGCAGTACTTC
CASSFSRYEQYF
>TRBJ2-7|NA|TRBV6-1|NA
TGTGCCAGCCGGGACTCTACCTGGGAGGAGCAGTACTTC
CASRDSTWEEQYF
>TRBJ1-2|NA|TRBV11-2|NA
TGTGCCAGCAGCTCCCCGTGGGGAGCGGCCTGTGGCTACACCTTC
CASSSPWGAACGYTF
>TRBJ2-2|NA|TRBV29-1|NA
TGCAGCGTTGGGAGGGGCGACGGGGAGCTGTTTTTT
CSVGRGDGELFF
>TRBJ1-5|NA|TRBV19|few
TGTGCCAGTAGTATGGTCTCAATGAGCAATCAGCCCCAGCATTTT
CASSMVSMSNQPQHF
>TRBJ2-5|TRBD2|TRBV12-3/TRBV12-4|NA
TGTGCCAGCAGTATCAGGGGACTAGCGGGGGAGACCCAGTACTTC
CASSIRGLAGETQYF
>TRBJ2-7|NA|TRBV7-8|NA
TGTGCCAGCAGCAACCCTGTTCGAGGCAACTACGAGCAGTACTTC
CASSNPVRGNYEQYF
>TRBJ1-6|NA|TRBV10-3|NA
TGTGCCATCAGTGATGTGGACCGTGGTGGTTCACCCCTCCACTTT
CAISDVDRGGSPLHF